This T cell receptor beta chain comes out of a study of blood T cell repertoires in COVID-19. The overall study: Acute and convalescent COVID-19 specimens originated in the United States, Italy and Spain. Sources were T cells, B-cell-depleted T cells, or PBMCs; the material itself was cDNA or gDNA.

The J segment lost 0 bases and the V segment lost 5 bases, leaving 9 bases of the junction unmatched. In germline, CDR1 is SEHNR, CDR2 FQNEAQ (reference sequence). The CDR3 has 16 residues. The authors' processing: For nucleated cells, counts were estimated from reference gene primer amplification. Assay: immunoSEQ multiplex PCR; the TCRdb copy retains only in-frame clones and omits some. V, J and clone size were drawn from that table, and D and trimming were deduced from the DNA. This sample carries some 230,000 clones, roughly 81% of them seen once, and the ten largest clones take about 0.93%. This TCR derives from a man between 35 and 55 years old with acute or convalescent COVID-19. The V and J genes are TRBV7-9 and TRBJ1-1, with TRBD1 identical over 7 bases. Sequenced: peripheral blood. In DNA, the CDR3 is TGTGCCAGCAGCCCTCTAGGTGACAGGGTGAACACTGAAGCTTTCTTT. It translates to CASSPLGDRVNTEAFF.